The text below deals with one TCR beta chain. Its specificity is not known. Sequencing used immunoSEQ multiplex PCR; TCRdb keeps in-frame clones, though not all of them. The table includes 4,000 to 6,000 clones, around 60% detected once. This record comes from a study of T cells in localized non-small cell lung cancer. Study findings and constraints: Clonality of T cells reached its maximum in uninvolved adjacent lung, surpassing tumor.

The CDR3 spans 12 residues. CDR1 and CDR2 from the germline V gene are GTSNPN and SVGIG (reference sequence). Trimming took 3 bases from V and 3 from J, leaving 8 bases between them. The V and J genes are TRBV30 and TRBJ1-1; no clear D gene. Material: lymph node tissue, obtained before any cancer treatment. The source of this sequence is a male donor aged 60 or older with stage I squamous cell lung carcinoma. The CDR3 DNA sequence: TGTGCCTGGAGCCCCGATCACACTGAAGCTTTCTTT. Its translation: CAWSPDHTEAFF. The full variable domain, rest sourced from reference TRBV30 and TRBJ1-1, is SQTIHQWPATLVQPVGSPLSLECTVEGTSNPNLYWYRQAAGRGLQLLFYSVGIGQISSEVPQNLSASRPQDRQFILSSKKLLLSDSGFYLCAWSPDHTEAFFGQGTRLTVV.